Only a few counts were recorded for the clone carrying this TCR beta chain. Its antigen is not identified. The data stem from a study of T cell repertoires in cytomegalovirus infection. Background on the study: Selection of CMV epitopes for the study included recently identified HLA-C-restricted and well-studied HLA-B-restricted ones. Study outcomes and limitations: Predominance within the ex vivo response was attributable to HLA-C-restricted CMV-specific TCR beta clonotypes. Accumulated public TCR beta family frequency recognized individuals carrying CMV together with the relevant HLA.

Using its own MiXCR run on the reads, TCRdb lists one record per CDR3 protein. The sample holds some 71,000 distinct CDR3 sequences; about 30% are singletons and the top ten take roughly three fifths. This CDR3 is built from 14 residues. Germline V CDR1 and CDR2: SGHNT, YENEEA. V lost 5 bases and J 2 bases, leaving 13 bases between the germline ends. Material: CD8+ T cells from cultured PBMCs, obtained from culture after CMV antigen stimulation. The chain uses TRBV11-3 and TRBJ2-7, with D unresolved. The TCR was taken from a human donor in good health (CMV status not recorded). Some clones in this sample may be carry-over from other donors' samples. CDR3 in amino acids: CASSPRASPYEQYF. Written as DNA, the CDR3 is TGTGCCAGCAGCCCTCGGGCCTCCCCCTACGAGCAGTACTTC. Looking up the rest from reference TRBV11-3 and TRBJ2-7 gives the full variable domain: EAGVVQSPRYKIIEKKQPVAFWCNPISGHNTLYWYLQNLGQGPELLIRYENEEAVDDSQLPKDRFSAERLKGVDSTLKIQPAELGDSAVYLCASSPRASPYEQYFGPGTRLTVT.